This passage covers 7 T cell receptor beta chains from one sample sequenced in a study of blood T cell repertoires in COVID-19. Assay used: immunoSEQ multiplex PCR; TCRdb lists only in-frame clones, some missing. The sample holds 300,000 to 450,000 clones, about 87% seen once. Sequenced: peripheral blood. The origin of the receptors is a human donor in a cohort sampled during active COVID-19.

This sequence joins TRBV30 and TRBJ1-5; the D is unclear. The V gene's germline CDR1 is GTSNPN and CDR2 SVGIG (reference sequence). The CDR3 is 13 residues long. The germline V and J ends were trimmed by 8 bases and 5 bases, with 16 bases remaining between them. CDR3 residues: CATSPARDQPQHF. Written as DNA, the CDR3 is TGTGCCACCTCCCCAGCGAGGGATCAGCCCCAGCATTTT.

The V gene is TRBV15, the J gene TRBJ2-5; TRBD1 agrees at 12 bases. The V segment lost 2 bases and the J segment 2 bases; nucleotides outside the gene matches: 3. This CDR3 comprises 16 residues. Germline V gene lookup returns CDR1 LNHNV and CDR2 YYDKDF (reference sequence). This CDR3 reads CATSRRDRGQQETQYF. Here the CDR3 DNA reads TGTGCCACCAGCAGAAGGGACAGGGGGCAACAAGAGACCCAGTACTTC.

CDR3 in amino acids: CASSLEGPSYEQYF. The DNA of the CDR3 is TGTGCCAGCAGTTTGGAGGGGCCATCCTACGAGCAGTACTTC. The V call is TRBV27, the J call TRBJ2-7; possible D gene TRBD2, 6 bases. Trimming pared 3 bases from V and 1 base from J, leaving 10 bases between. This CDR3 is built from 14 residues. Germline loops: CDR1 MNHEY, CDR2 SMNVEV (reference sequence).

In DNA, the CDR3 is TGTGCCTTGATCCCGGGACAGGGGAATGAAAAACTGTTTTTT. Translated, it gives CALIPGQGNEKLFF. The V gene is TRBV30, the J gene TRBJ1-4; 10 bases are a match to TRBD1. Germline V gene lookup returns CDR1 GTSNPN and CDR2 SVGIG (reference sequence). V dropped 7 bases and J dropped 5; count of bases not matched to a gene: 7. This CDR3 contains 14 residues.

For the CDR3, the DNA is TGCGCCAGCAGCTTCGGGACAGGGGTGTTCTACGAGCAGTACTTC. Translated: CASSFGTGVFYEQYF. The rearrangement links TRBV5-1 to TRBJ2-7; the match to TRBD1 covers 10 bases. Trimming cost V 2 bases and J 3 bases; bases outside gene matches: 5. The CDR3 is made up of 15 amino acids. Germline loops: CDR1 SGHRS, CDR2 YFSETQ.

This chain connects TRBV4-1 to TRBJ1-1; D may be TRBD1 (6 bases). The CDR3 is 16 residues long. Trimming pared 3 bases from V and 1 base from J, leaving 15 bases between. Germline CDR1 MGHRA, CDR2 YSYEKL. The CDR3 loop reads CASSHPVGRGNTEAFF. The DNA for the CDR3 is TGCGCCAGCAGCCACCCCGTGGGCAGGGGGAACACTGAAGCTTTCTTT.

This rearrangement joins TRBV9 to TRBJ2-3; 11 bases map to TRBD2. Germline CDR1 and CDR2: SGDLS and YYNGEE. This CDR3 has 16 residues. V trimming: 0 bases; J trimming: 10 bases; junction bases outside the gene matches: 10. CDR3 sequence reads: CASSVASGSGGASQYF. CDR3 sequence (DNA): TGTGCCAGCAGCGTAGCTAGCGGTAGCGGGGGGGCCTCGCAGTATTTT.